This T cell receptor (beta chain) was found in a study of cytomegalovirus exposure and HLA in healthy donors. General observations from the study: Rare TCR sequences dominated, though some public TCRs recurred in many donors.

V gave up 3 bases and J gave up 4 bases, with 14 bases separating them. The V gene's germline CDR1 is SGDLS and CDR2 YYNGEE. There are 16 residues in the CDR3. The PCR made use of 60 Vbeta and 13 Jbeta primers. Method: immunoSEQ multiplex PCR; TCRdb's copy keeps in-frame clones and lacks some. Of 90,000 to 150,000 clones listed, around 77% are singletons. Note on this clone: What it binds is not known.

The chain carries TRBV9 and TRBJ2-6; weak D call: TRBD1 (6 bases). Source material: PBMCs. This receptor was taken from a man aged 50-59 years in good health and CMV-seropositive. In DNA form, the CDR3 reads TGTGCCAGCAGCGCTTTACAGGGTTCCGGGGCCAACGTCCTGACTTTC. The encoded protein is CASSALQGSGANVLTF.